This TCR beta chain comes out of a study of cytomegalovirus exposure and HLA in healthy donors (dated by TCRdb to 2016 to 2017). Regarding the study in general: According to an earlier analysis of 550 to 750 of the donors, some 180 million T cells yielded 90 million to 140 million unique TCR beta sequences and more than 250 Gb of sequence data. An early release covering roughly 600 HLA-typed donors comprised approximately 300 gigabases of sequencing data and about 90 million unique TCR sequences. Among the roughly 400 genotyped donors, about 85% belonged to the genetic ancestry cluster associated with self-reported Caucasian donors. The study aimed to test whether cataloging public T cell receptors could reveal signatures of past pathogen exposure. The study profiled the T cell repertoires of hundreds of subjects by immunosequencing and related them to cytomegalovirus serostatus. A separate validation cohort of approximately 120 different subjects was used in addition to the approximately 610-subject first cohort. The study combined high-throughput TCR immunosequencing, statistical association of individual TCRs with disease status, and machine learning to predict cytomegalovirus infection status. To study patterns of TCR occurrence, a later analysis re-analyzed previously published TCR beta repertoires from 650 to 750 donors and added high-resolution HLA genotyping. Rather than drawing on any new phenotypic data, the later analysis identified candidate immune exposures from TCR beta sequences and the way those sequences occurred across donors. An earlier analysis of 500 to 750 of the donors applied high-throughput TCR beta sequencing to assess whether each TCR beta V gene segment acted as functional or pseudogenic. Donor age, sex, ethnicity and CMV serostatus were compiled together with the repertoire data. A later genetic analysis used genome-wide SNP genotypes for about three fifths of the 666 donors, treating that subset as a discovery cohort. All discovery cohort repertoires had been generated on a single sequencing platform. Class I and class II HLA loci were covered by the typing at four-digit resolution. The number of typed donors differed by locus: 629-630 for A, B, C, DRB1 and DQB1; 500 to 550 for DQA1; some 610 for DPA1; and roughly 450 for DPB1. About five DR-DQ haplotypes were treated as single units for association and clustering because of strong linkage in the cohort. Across some 400 genotyped donors of the cohort, an average of roughly 250,000 unique TCR beta nucleotide sequences per donor were sequenced, and roughly a sixth of those sequences were non-productive.

Beyond this particular receptor, the publication reports: A group of highly shared sequence variants was considered likely to be a technical artifact of the sequencing pipeline. Three of the identified cytomegalovirus-associated TCR beta chains were confirmed in vitro to be specific for cytomegalovirus antigens. Most CMV-associated TCR beta chains appeared to be HLA-restricted in a later analysis, and the HLA associations seemed to be driven largely by CMV exposure. Sequencing depth was assumed to be roughly uniform across donors in the presence/absence analyses, though that assumption may not hold. Several of the top co-occurrence clusters appeared to be linked to parvovirus B19, influenza, CMV and Epstein-Barr virus, according to a later analysis. An association between a missense DCLRE1C variant and V-gene and J-gene trimming of TCR beta chains was found in a later genetic analysis and replicated in an independent cohort. The 87-base-pair reads could not distinguish some IMGT-functional V segments, including TRBV6-2 and TRBV6-3, so those segments were excluded. In this cohort, only TCR beta chains were sequenced, and detectable features were limited by the absence of alpha or paired-chain data. According to a later analysis, TCR association rates differed among HLA loci, with DRB1 alleles showing the most associated TCRs and HLA-C alleles showing the fewest. In a later analysis, about 16,000 TCR beta sequences were associated with specific HLA alleles at a false discovery rate of 0.05. Strong co-occurrence of HLA alleles, especially DR and DQ, made assigning TCR associations to individual alleles difficult. Because HLA typing was missing for some donors at each locus, association tests included only the typed subset. A further reported finding was that TCR beta sequences accurately predicted the HLA-A and HLA-B alleles for most subjects in the first cohort. Most TCR sequences were seen in very few donors, while some public TCRs were found in many individuals. The authors suggested that the approach could potentially be extended to other disease states and immunological phenotypes. An earlier analysis of approximately 540 of the donors showed that most TCR beta V segments appeared in productive rearrangements either about 90% or about 30% of the time, which broadly matched IMGT annotations. The classifier was reported to diagnose cytomegalovirus status with high specificity and sensitivity in both the original cohort and the validation cohort. A later genetic analysis reported fewer N-insertions in productive TCRs among donors in an Asian-associated ancestry cluster than the approximately 670-donor mean. Correlated functional status among segregating V segments might be attributable to linkage disequilibrium, but an unknown experimental factor could not be ruled out. Compared with equally common non-associated chains, HLA-associated TCR beta chains in a later analysis were more clonally expanded and had lower generation probabilities. A total of around 150 TCR beta chains were listed by the study as associated with cytomegalovirus. The earlier analysis of nearly 600 of the donors excluded approximately 17 rarely observed V segments, including chromosome 9 orphons, because counts were too low. CMV serostatus was the only immune exposure information available for the cohort.

The germline V gene provides CDR1 SGHAT and CDR2 FQNNGV. V is pruned by 1 base and J by 9 bases, leaving 2 bases of the junction without a gene match. There are 14 amino acids in the CDR3, from cysteine to phenylalanine inclusive. This entry keeps only the CDR3 DNA: 42 bases, framed from base 1. In total, approximately 610 healthy bone marrow donors made up the cohort. At the time of sampling, every cohort member was nominally healthy, though immune exposures that went unrecorded were likely present. The donor was CMV seropositive and was included in the group of 289 seropositive cohort members. Each donor provided a peripheral blood sample, and peripheral blood mononuclear cells were used for TCR beta sequencing. The Qiagen DNeasy Blood Extraction Kit was used to extract genomic DNA from the blood cell samples. A remark on this clone: Its target antigen remains unknown. No qualities accompany the bases; no much larger clone lies one base away.

Libraries were prepared through the immunoSEQ multiplex PCR assay. For the multiplex PCR, a mixture combining 60 forward primers for TCR Vbeta segments and 13 reverse primers for TCR Jbeta segments was used. The CDR3 region of rearranged TCR beta genes was amplified from genomic DNA by a multiplex PCR assay. The amplified TCR beta libraries were sequenced on the Illumina HiSeq System as 87-base-pair reads. The paper's processing steps were these. In a later analysis, 80 million or so unique TCR beta chains were counted across the roughly 610 repertoires, and roughly 11 million of these chains were shared by at least two donors. Raw reads were error-corrected and collapsed into unique sequences by a nearest-neighbor algorithm in which closely related sequences were merged to remove PCR and sequencing errors. V, D and J gene segments were assigned by aligning CDR3 sequences to IMGT reference sequences. For a sequence to be retained, at least a six-nucleotide match to both a V gene segment and a J gene segment was required. Rearrangements were classified as productive when the CDR3 lacked stop codons and remained in frame with V and J, and all other rearrangements were classified as non-productive. Following IMGT convention, CDR3 was defined as the stretch from the second conserved V-encoded cysteine to the conserved J-encoded phenylalanine. The earlier analysis of about 590 of the donors excluded sequences that lacked an unambiguous match to a single V gene segment. In an earlier analysis of 587 of the donors, a V segment was called functional when productive rearrangements were above 56.7%, and segregating when the standard deviation between donors exceeded 5%. A statistical classification framework was built to diagnose cytomegalovirus status from the catalog of TCR beta chain sequences. In a later analysis, TCR nucleotide sequences were compared against IMGT/GENE-DB human TR gene sequences so that V and J genes could be assigned. The TCRdist pipeline was used in a later analysis to assign CDR3 sequences and most-parsimonious VDJ recombination scenarios. In a later analysis, every TCR beta chain was defined by the combination of its CDR3 amino acid sequence and its V-gene family, and reads without a unique V-gene family were dropped. To address suspected cross-contamination and a sequencing artifact, a later analysis removed 550 to 750 highly shared, low-generation-probability nucleotide sequences. In a later analysis, a clonal expansion index was calculated for each public chain from normalized within-repertoire ranks of inferred template counts. A later analysis computed generation probabilities with a VDJ recombination model fitted to out-of-frame rearrangements, and checked the results against IGoR. In a later analysis, hypergeometric tests were used to score TCR-TCR, TCR-HLA and TCR-CMV co-occurrence, with a repertoire-size bias correction applied to TCR pairs. A later analysis estimated false discovery rates by permuting HLA or CMV assignments 20 times. In a later analysis, co-occurring TCRs were grouped using DBSCAN, and TCRdist sequence similarity was added for clustering within HLA-allele-positive subsets. Repertoires with fewer than 30,000 or more than 120,000 public chains were left out of co-occurrence clustering, as were roughly five repertoires with anomalous nucleotide sharing. The table was pulled from immuneACCESS by TCRdb, which kept in-frame rearrangements only. Such tables lose some clones; where checked, under half of the loss comes from unresolved V genes, and the rest has no known cause. V, J and clone size reflect that table, while D and trimming were determined from the DNA. This sample comprises approximately 150,000 clones, approximately 80% of them detected only once. The top ten clones comprise around 9.8% of the sample.

Sequenced: PBMCs. The receptor comes from a man younger than 30 in good health and CMV-seropositive. The rearranged segments are TRBV11-2 and TRBJ2-1, with 11 middle bases fitting TRBD2. The sequenced DNA: TGTGCCAGCAGCTTAGTGCTAGCGGGGGGTGAGCAGTTCTTC. Translated, this is CASSLVLAGGEQFF.